The T cell receptor (beta chain) described here comes from a study of T-cell memory formation after mild COVID-19 (dated by TCRdb to 2020 to 2023). As for the study more broadly: TCR sequence clusters from the two donors were largely donor specific. Two young, previously healthy adult volunteers made up the cohort, one male and one female. T-cell clones expanding and contracting after mild COVID-19 in a couple of donors were tracked by longitudinal TCRalpha and TCRbeta repertoire sequencing. The paper as a whole reports these results and caveats: Only a couple of mild cases were covered by the study, and larger cohorts that include severe cases with pre-infection samples were considered necessary. Contracting CD4+ clones turned up mainly in the CM and EM memory subsets, whereas EMRA was where CD8+ clones were enriched. SARS-CoV-2 specificity of the second-wave clones peaking on day 37 was not confirmed. The detection of some responding clones in pre-infection memory suggests that pre-existing cross-reactive memory T cells joined the SARS-CoV-2 response. Clones that contracted from day 15 to 85 showed balanced CD4/CD8 phenotypes, whereas a second wave of clones that expanded from day 15 to 37 leaned towards CD4+.

Sequencing used an Illumina NovaSeq 6000. Using 5'RACE with constant-segment primers, TCRalpha and TCRbeta cDNA libraries were constructed, with sample barcodes and unique molecular identifiers added in the process. Trizol reagent was used to extract RNA from every sample. Amplification of the libraries took two PCR steps, and the second step added a second sample barcode plus Illumina TruSeq adapters. Sequencing of libraries was performed on an Illumina NovaSeq with 2 x 150 bp paired-end reads. As for the authors' bioinformatics: Reads were demultiplexed and collapsed into UMI-guided consensus sequences with migec v1.2.7. Using mixcr v2.1.11, UMI consensuses were aligned to TRA and TRB V and J templates and then assembled into clonotypes. A clonotype was counted as expanded or contracted only if both edgeR and NoisET called the change significant, with noise models trained on biological replicates. For edgeR calls, the cutoffs were a false discovery rate-adjusted p below 0.01 and a log2 fold-change threshold of 1. As an exploratory analysis of dynamics, max-normalized trajectories of the 1000 most abundant clonotypes were examined with PCA combined with hierarchical clustering. Separately sequenced CD4+ and CD8+ repertoires were used to assign a CD4 or CD8 phenotype to each responding clone. TCRdb handled the public reads itself, with Q25 trimming in fastp and clone calling in MiXCR, and kept productive beta chains. One record per CDR3 amino acid sequence lists the most common genes and DNA. What appears here as the V and J calls and clone size reflects TCRdb's work, not the paper's. The sample has roughly 380,000 distinct CDR3 sequences on record, 28% of them singletons. The biggest ten clones account for around an eighth of the sample.

The CDR3 extends over 15 residues, inclusive of both ends. The retained sequence is limited to the CDR3, 45 bases, with the frame set at the first base. CDR1 and CDR2, per the germline V gene (reference sequence), are DFQATT and SNEGSKA. V and J lose 3 bases and 5 bases, and a span of 17 bases separates them. Ficoll-Paque density gradient centrifugation was used to isolate PBMCs. This clonotype was detected only once. No antigen is known for it. The CDR3 does not close with the conserved phenylalanine or tryptophan, likely indicating a read error. The chain couples TRBV20-1 to TRBJ2-1; a tentative D match to TRBD2 spans 5 bases. Sequencing used PBMCs or a T cell subset sorted from them (not recorded which). The clonotype originates from an adult woman who had mild COVID-19 (a few samples of this study predate the infection). The sample titles of this study are shuffled in the database, so cell type and time point are left out; the donor was told from shared clones. The sequenced DNA is TGCAGTGCTAGGTGGATAATAGCGTCTCACAATGAGCAGTTCTTA. It is translated as CSARWIIASHNEQFL.